This TCR beta chain was identified in a study of blood T cell repertoires in COVID-19. Study overall: Both acute and convalescent COVID-19 samples were obtained from the United States, Italy and Spain. T cells, B-cell-depleted T cells, or PBMCs provided the cDNA or gDNA that served as material.

In the source study's methods: Nucleated cell number was recorded as an estimate derived from reference gene primer amplification. The assay was immunoSEQ multiplex PCR, and TCRdb's table has in-frame clones only and misses some. That table gives V, J and clone size, and the DNA gave D and trimming. The top ten hold approximately 15% of the sample, which has tens of thousands of clones, about nine tenths seen once. CDR1 is SEHNR and CDR2 is FQNEAQ in the germline V gene (reference sequence). This CDR3 has 15 residues. The V gene end was trimmed by 0 bases and the J gene end by 7 bases; junction bases not matched to a gene: 2.

The receptor was isolated from a woman aged 25-40 years in a cohort sampled during active COVID-19. The V gene is TRBV7-9, the J gene TRBJ1-4; 10 nucleotides match TRBD1. Sequences were obtained from peripheral blood. The CDR3 region is CASSLATGGGEKLFF. The CDR3 DNA sequence: TGTGCCAGCAGCTTAGCGACAGGGGGCGGTGAAAAACTGTTTTTT.